This passage covers 30 T cell receptor beta chains from one sample sequenced in a study of T-cell reconstitution after alpha-beta-depleted transplantation in children. Preparation of the TCRbeta library used unique molecular identifiers. MiXCR was run by TCRdb on the PCR reads, yielding one entry per CDR3 protein. The sample includes approximately 640,000 distinct CDR3 sequences, about 15% of them seen just once. The sequenced sample was PBMCs from the stem cell graft donor, obtained from the stem cell graft. All receptors come from a human donor who donated a stem cell graft to a child with acute myeloid leukemia.

The chain uses TRBV24-1 and TRBJ2-3; 14 nucleotides line up with TRBD2. The CDR3 has 16 residues. CDR1 and CDR2 (germline): KGHDR, SFDVKD. The V and J ends lost 7 bases and 5 bases, in that order; junction bases with no gene match: 7. CDR3 sequence reads: CATSRLAGGLGDTQYF. The CDR3 nucleotides are TGTGCCACCAGCCGACTAGCGGGGGGGCTTGGAGATACGCAGTATTTT.

The sample holds many counts of this clonotype. The V call is TRBV10-3, the J call TRBJ1-6; D may be TRBD1 (6 bases). Trimming took off 4 bases at V and 7 bases at J, with 11 bases between the two ends. Germline-derived CDR1 and CDR2 are ENHRY and SYGVKD. The CDR3 is 14 amino acids. The CDR3, as DNA: TGTGCCATCAGTGTAGGACAGAACAATTCACCCCTCCACTTT. This encodes CAISVGQNNSPLHF.

This clonotype was counted ten times or more. J is TRBJ2-1 and V is TRBV27; D is possibly TRBD2 (5 bases). Germline assignment: CDR1 MNHEY and CDR2 SMNVEV (reference sequence). The V end was cut by 5 bases, the J end by 0 bases, with 14 bases between. The CDR3 consists of 16 residues. CDR3: CASSLRGPPSYNEQFF. The CDR3 nucleotides are TGTGCCAGCAGTCTCCGGGGTCCGCCCTCCTACAATGAGCAGTTCTTC.

This clonotype was recorded at least ten times. The J gene is TRBJ2-2, the V gene TRBV29-1; D is undetermined. V gave up 0 bases and J gave up 1 base, with 12 bases separating them. Germline CDR1 and CDR2: SQVTM and ANQGSEA. The CDR3 runs 16 residues. The CDR3 reads CSVEDLVRMNTGELFF. CDR3 DNA: TGCAGCGTTGAAGATCTTGTGCGGATGAACACCGGGGAGCTGTTTTTT.

A word on this clonotype: This may arise from a read error, as a much more abundant clone is one base away. The chain employs TRBV7-2 and TRBJ1-2; D unclear. This CDR3 is built from 12 residues. The germline V gene encodes CDR1 SGHTA and CDR2 FQGNSA. Trimming shortened V by 5 bases and J by 2 bases, and 6 bases separated the two germline ends. The CDR3 DNA reads as TGTGCCAGCAGCATATGGAACTATGGCTACACCTTC. Residues: CASSIWNYGYTF.

The sample holds a few counts of this clonotype. The gene calls are TRBV6-4 and TRBJ2-3; 7 positions agree with TRBD1. V shed 0 bases and J 3 bases; nucleotides not matched to a gene: 6. The CDR3 length is 16 residues. Germline lookup yields CDR1 MRHNA and CDR2 SNTAGT. CDR3 sequence (DNA): TGTGCCAGCAGTGACTCGACAGGGTGGGGTACAGATACGCAGTATTTT. Its protein product is CASSDSTGWGTDTQYF.

The V call is TRBV7-2, the J call TRBJ2-7, with TRBD1 matching over 7 bases. With V trimmed by 4 bases and J by 3 bases, 12 bases remained unmatched. CDR1 and CDR2 (germline): SGHTA, FQGNSA. The CDR3 has 16 residues. CDR3 bases: TGTGCCAGCAGCTCACCACCGGGCAGGGGGTTCTACGAGCAGTACTTC. It codes for CASSSPPGRGFYEQYF.

This clonotype occurred a few times. This sequence joins TRBV11-2 and TRBJ2-2; 16 bases are shared with TRBD2. This CDR3 contains 20 residues. V lost 2 bases and J lost 4; bases outside the gene matches: 10. The germline gives CDR1 SGHAT, CDR2 FQNNGV. The CDR3 DNA reads TGTGCCAGCAGCTTACACCGAGGGACTAGCGGGGGGGCACGCACCGGGGAGCTGTTTTTT. Residues: CASSLHRGTSGGARTGELFF.

This chain links TRBV20-1 with TRBJ2-7; tentatively, D is TRBD2 (5 bases). Germline CDR1 is DFQATT and CDR2 is SNEGSKA (reference sequence). The CDR3 covers 13 residues. Trimming pared 6 bases from V and 1 base from J, leaving 13 bases between. Here the CDR3 reads CSAPRRGSYEQYF. CDR3 nucleotide sequence: TGCAGTGCCCCGAGACGGGGTTCCTACGAGCAGTACTTC.

Comments on this clonotype: One end of the junction varies from germline; a read error may be responsible. V usage is TRBV7-3 and J usage is TRBJ2-3, with D perhaps TRBD1 (6 bases). The CDR3 consists of 16 residues. From germline, CDR1 is SGHTA and CDR2 FQGTGA. The CDR3 DNA reads as TGTGCCAGCAGCCTAACAGGGCCGGCCAACACAGATACGCAGTATTTT. Translation gives CASSLTGPANTDTQYF.

This clonotype was counted many times. This chain joins TRBV20-1 and TRBJ2-3, with 11 positions matching TRBD1. CDR3 length equals 17 residues. The germline V gene encodes CDR1 DFQATT and CDR2 SNEGSKA (reference sequence). Trimming cost V 6 bases and J 5 bases; bases outside gene matches: 16. The CDR3 DNA reads as TGCAGTGCCAGAAGGGGGCGGACAGGGGGCAGGGGAGATACGCAGTATTTT. It encodes CSARRGRTGGRGDTQYF.

This clonotype was observed once. The chain combines TRBV10-3 with TRBJ1-1, with 7 bases aligning to TRBD1. This CDR3 contains 11 residues. V dropped 11 bases and J dropped 7; count of bases not matched to a gene: 7. Germline loops: CDR1 ENHRY, CDR2 SYGVKD. CDR3 residues: CAVQGKDEAFF. The CDR3 DNA sequence: TGTGCCGTACAGGGGAAGGATGAAGCTTTCTTT.

The V call is TRBV7-2, the J call TRBJ2-7; perhaps D is TRBD1 or TRBD2 (7 bases each). The CDR3 totals 14 residues. Trimming pared 7 bases from V and 1 base from J, leaving 14 bases between. Germline assignment: CDR1 SGHTA and CDR2 FQGNSA. The CDR3 spells CASNQGGASYEQYF. DNA of the CDR3: TGTGCCAGCAACCAGGGGGGGGCATCCTACGAGCAGTACTTC. Using reference TRBV7-2 and TRBJ2-7 for the parts outside the CDR3, the full variable domain is GAGVSQSPSNKVTEKGKDVELRCDPISGHTALYWYRQSLGQGLEFLIYFQGNSAPDKSGLPSDRFSAERTGGSVSTLTIQRTQQEDSAVYLCASNQGGASYEQYFGPGTRLTVT.

This clonotype was seen only a few times. The chain employs TRBV5-1 and TRBJ2-3; D is perhaps TRBD2 (6 bases). The V end lost 6 bases, the J end lost 6 bases, and 17 bases lay between the germline ends. This CDR3 is built from 14 residues. Looked up from germline, CDR1 is SGHRS and CDR2 is YFSETQ. The CDR3 DNA reads as TGCGCCAGCACCGACGCGCGGGGAACGGATACGCAGTATTTT. Translating it yields CASTDARGTDTQYF.

The chain couples TRBV9 to TRBJ1-2; D possibly corresponds to TRBD1 (5 bases). The V end lost 3 bases, the J end lost 5 bases, and 17 bases lay between the germline ends. Germline loops: CDR1 SGDLS, CDR2 YYNGEE. The CDR3 has 15 amino acids. The CDR3 spells CASSAGDRPGYGYTF. The CDR3 DNA follows: TGTGCCAGCAGCGCGGGGGACCGCCCAGGATATGGCTACACCTTC.

This clonotype was seen ten or more times. The chain joins TRBV29-1 to TRBJ2-7, with unresolved D. V lost 6 bases, J lost 3 bases, and 6 bases lay in between. The CDR3 runs to 10 residues. Germline CDR1 SQVTM, CDR2 ANQGSEA. The CDR3 sequence is CSVQDYEQYF. The CDR3 DNA sequence: TGCAGCGTCCAAGACTACGAGCAGTACTTC.

This clonotype was seen many times. V usage is TRBV24-1 and J usage is TRBJ1-5; D may be TRBD1 (5 bases). The V end was cut by 4 bases, the J end by 7 bases, with 10 bases between. This CDR3 has 13 residues. Germline V CDR1 and CDR2: KGHDR, SFDVKD. CDR3 sequence reads: CATSETAAQPQHF. Here the CDR3 DNA reads TGTGCCACCAGTGAGACAGCGGCCCAGCCCCAGCATTTT.

This clonotype was found a few times. This chain uses TRBV7-2 with TRBJ1-3; D remains ambiguous. The CDR3 spans 16 residues. From germline, CDR1 is SGHTA and CDR2 FQGNSA. The V and J ends lost 3 bases and 0 bases respectively, with 12 bases between them. The CDR3 region has the DNA TGTGCCAGCAGCTTGACCGGAGCCTCCTCTGGAAACACCATATATTTT. Translated, it gives CASSLTGASSGNTIYF.

A few counts support this clonotype. The CDR3 sequence: CATSRVVGREQYV. CDR3 nucleotides: TGTGCCACCAGCAGAGTTGTCGGTCGGGAGCAGTACGTC. The chain couples TRBV15 to TRBJ2-7, with no clear D. The CDR3 is 13 amino acids. Trimming cost V 1 base and J 7 bases, with 11 bases left between them. In germline, CDR1 is LNHNV, CDR2 YYDKDF (reference sequence).

This chain connects TRBV7-3 to TRBJ2-3; D is unclear. This CDR3 is 14 amino acids long. CDR1 and CDR2 (germline): SGHTA, FQGTGA. V lost 2 bases and J 3 bases, leaving 9 bases between the germline ends. CDR3 sequence: CASSLDRLTDTQYF. The CDR3 DNA sequence: TGTGCCAGCAGCTTAGACCGGCTGACAGATACGCAGTATTTT.

This clonotype was seen repeatedly, ten times or more. The chain employs TRBV6-5 and TRBJ2-2; D possibly corresponds to TRBD1 (7 bases). This CDR3 has 15 amino acids. Trimming left V 2 bases short and J 5 bases short, with 12 bases between. From germline, CDR1 is MNHEY and CDR2 SVGAGI. In DNA, the CDR3 is TGTGCCAGCAGTTACAGACAGGGAGGAACCGGGGAGCTGTTTTTT. This gives the protein CASSYRQGGTGELFF.

V gene TRBV12-3 or TRBV12-4 combines with J gene TRBJ2-7, with 9 nucleotides matching TRBD1. V was clipped by 5 bases and J by 4 bases; unmatched bases: 6. The length of the CDR3 is 14 residues. The CDR3 reads CASSPGQGYYEQYF. In DNA, the CDR3 is TGTGCCAGCAGTCCCGGACAGGGGTATTACGAGCAGTACTTC.

The chain is built from TRBV7-8 and TRBJ2-2; D might be TRBD2 (6 bases). The CDR3 spans 16 residues. Germline CDR1 and CDR2: SGHVS and FQNEAQ. The V gene lost 0 bases and the J gene lost 3 bases, with 11 bases spanning the gap. The CDR3 loop reads CASSLAAGLDTGELFF. CDR3 coding DNA: TGTGCCAGCAGCTTAGCTGCGGGACTCGACACCGGGGAGCTGTTTTTT.

This clonotype was found many times. The V gene is TRBV6-2 or TRBV6-3, the J gene TRBJ2-1, with no clear D. CDR3 size: 12 residues. Between the trimmed V and J ends, which lost 6 bases and 5 bases, there was a span of 8 bases. The V gene's germline CDR1 is MNHEY and CDR2 SVGEGT. CDR3 loop: CASRDGDNEQFF. The CDR3 DNA sequence: TGTGCCAGCAGGGACGGCGACAATGAGCAGTTCTTC.

The chain has TRBV6-2 or TRBV6-3 and TRBJ2-1; no clear D gene. Germline lookup yields CDR1 MNHEY and CDR2 SVGEGT. The CDR3 sequence is 18 residues long. V gave up 2 bases and J gave up 2 bases, with 19 bases separating them. The CDR3 loop is CASSYVSDTHITYNEQFF. CDR3 sequence (DNA): TGTGCCAGCAGTTACGTGTCCGACACCCACATCACCTACAATGAGCAGTTCTTC.

V gene TRBV5-5 combines with J gene TRBJ1-5; a possible D gene is TRBD1 (5 bases). V lost 3 bases and J lost 2, with 9 bases in between. This CDR3 has 14 amino acids. The germline CDR1 and CDR2 sequences are SGHKS and YYEKEE (reference sequence). The DNA for the CDR3 is TGTGCCAGCAGCTGGGGGTTTGGCAATCAGCCCCAGCATTTT. Its protein product is CASSWGFGNQPQHF.

This clonotype was detected ten times or more. This chain connects TRBV20-1 to TRBJ2-1, with D uncertain. The germline V and J ends were trimmed by 2 bases and 7 bases, with 9 bases remaining between them. CDR3 length equals 12 residues. Germline CDR1 and CDR2: DFQATT and SNEGSKA (reference sequence). The CDR3 region has the DNA TGCAGTGCTAGACCCGGCCGTAATGAGCAGTTCTTC. Its protein product is CSARPGRNEQFF.

This clonotype appeared many times. This chain's CDR3 is CATSRERAGRFPGQPQHF. CDR3 nucleotides: TGTGCCACCAGCAGAGAGAGGGCAGGGAGGTTTCCTGGTCAGCCCCAGCATTTT. The V gene is TRBV15, the J gene TRBJ1-5; a weak D match, TRBD1 (5 bases). Per germline, CDR1 LNHNV and CDR2 YYDKDF (reference sequence). CDR3 length: 18 residues. V gave up 0 bases and J gave up 6 bases, with 21 bases separating them.

J is TRBJ2-1 and V is TRBV7-3; D unclear. The CDR3 extends over 14 amino acids. Trimming took off 5 bases at V and 4 bases at J, with 12 bases between the two ends. Per germline, CDR1 SGHTA and CDR2 FQGTGA. The CDR3 DNA reads as TGTGCCAGCAGCAGTACTAAAGGGTACAATGAGCAGTTCTTC. Its translation: CASSSTKGYNEQFF.

This clonotype has only a few counts. This sequence joins TRBV28 and TRBJ2-1, with 7 positions matching TRBD1. The CDR3 is 13 residues long. The V segment lost 7 bases and the J segment 7 bases; nucleotides outside the gene matches: 7. Germline values: CDR1 MDHEN, CDR2 SYDVKM. CDR3 protein: CASNQQGLNEQFF. The CDR3 DNA follows: TGTGCCAGCAACCAACAGGGGTTGAATGAGCAGTTCTTC.